This T cell receptor (beta chain) was sequenced for a study of cytomegalovirus exposure and HLA in healthy donors. This CDR3 contains 14 residues. The junction had 8 bases not matched to a gene; V was cut back by 3 bases and J by 6 bases. CDR1 is SGHVS, CDR2 FNYEAQ, per germline. Whole-study results and caveats: In vitro data verified three CMV-associated chains as specific for CMV antigens.

With regard to this clone: What it binds is unknown.

Profiling relied on immunoSEQ multiplex PCR, and the TCRdb table lists in-frame clones only, not all of them. The sample has about 190,000 clones, more than 80% seen once. Sample: PBMCs. The TCR sequence derives from a man aged 18 to 30 in good health and CMV-seropositive. V and J are TRBV7-6 and TRBJ2-7, with TRBD1 identical over 7 bases. The CDR3 protein is CASSLSGAGGEQYF. The CDR3 nucleotides read TGTGCCAGCAGCTTGAGTGGGGCAGGGGGCGAGCAGTACTTC.